Included here is one T cell receptor beta chain sequence, with context. This sample is drawn from a study of blood T cell repertoires in COVID-19. Study summary: Samples came from the United States, Italy and Spain, spanning acute and convalescent COVID-19. The cDNA or gDNA used as material had been derived from T cells, B-cell-depleted T cells, or PBMCs.

V lost 5 bases and J lost 5; bases outside the gene matches: 7. Germline V CDR1 and CDR2: SSHAT, FNYEAQ (reference sequence). The CDR3 is made up of 15 amino acids. Participants came from about two dozen US areas, aged about 18 to 89 years. Before being deemed recovered, Cohort 3 donors had two negative PCRs, clearance, or symptom resolution. Some clones are missing from TCRdb's copy, which holds only in-frame ones; the method was immunoSEQ multiplex PCR. The repertoire holds 380,000 or so clones, with over 75% as singletons. The sequence was obtained from a man under 40 who had recovered from COVID-19. The chain has TRBV7-7 and TRBJ2-2, with 8 bases that match TRBD1. The material sequenced was PBMCs or T cells enriched from blood (not recorded which). DNA for the CDR3: TGTGCCAGCAGCCCTCAGGGGGCGGGGACCGGGGAGCTGTTTTTT. It translates to CASSPQGAGTGELFF.